This TCR beta chain was captured in a study of T-cell memory formation after mild COVID-19. Findings and limits, study-wide: What remained unconfirmed was the SARS-CoV-2 specificity of second-wave clones peaking on day 37. Memory cells collected pre-infection included some clones that later responded, suggesting cross-reactive memory joined. Contracting clones from day 15 to 85 had balanced CD4/CD8; later expanders favoured CD4+.

Using constant-segment primers, 5'RACE produced TCR alpha and TCR beta cDNA libraries carrying sample barcodes and UMIs. MiXCR, applied by TCRdb to the 5' RACE reads, yields one record per CDR3 protein. The sample lists hundreds of thousands of distinct CDR3 sequences, about a sixth occurring once. V dropped 0 bases and J dropped 3; count of bases not matched to a gene: 8. Per germline, CDR1 LGHNA and CDR2 YNFKEQ. This CDR3 comprises 17 residues. Of note for this clonotype: Its cognate antigen is unknown.

The TCR originated in a man younger than 30 who had mild COVID-19 (a few samples of this study predate the infection). Cell type and time point are not known. V and J are TRBV4-2 and TRBJ2-4; 7 bases fit TRBD2. Input material: PBMCs or a T cell subset sorted from them (not recorded which). This CDR3 is CASSQEGGGGGKNIQYF. CDR3 DNA: TGTGCCAGCAGCCAAGAGGGGGGGGGAGGTGGCAAAAACATTCAGTACTTC.